This passage covers 14 T cell receptor beta chains from one sample sequenced in a study of control samples from healthy donors and cancer patients. Sequenced by immunoSEQ multiplex PCR; TCRdb stores in-frame clones only, minus some. The sample yields about 130,000 clones, 91% seen once. The material sequenced was blood. The receptor set was obtained from a man between 18 and 35 years old in good health.

The chain uses TRBV10-3 and TRBJ2-7; TRBD1 matches at 9 bases. Germline V lookup: CDR1 ENHRY, CDR2 SYGVKD. The V segment lost 6 bases and the J segment 6 bases; nucleotides outside the gene matches: 3. CDR3 length: 12 residues. The CDR3 DNA sequence: TGTGCCATCAGGGGACAGGGTCGCGAGCAGTACTTC. Translation: CAIRGQGREQYF.

This clone was found once. This chain links TRBV15 with TRBJ1-5; D not certain. The ends were cut back, 2 bases at V and 6 bases at J, with 11 bases in the middle. Germline CDR1 and CDR2: LNHNV and YYDKDF (reference sequence). The CDR3 has 14 amino acids. CDR3 in DNA: TGTGCCACCAGCAGATCGGGGTCCCCTCAGCCCCAGCATTTT. Protein product: CATSRSGSPQPQHF.

V usage is TRBV5-5 and J usage is TRBJ1-2, with 8 bases lining up with TRBD1. The CDR3 is 16 amino acids. Germline CDR1 is SGHKS and CDR2 is YYEKEE (reference sequence). V trimming: 0 bases; J trimming: 2 bases; junction bases outside the gene matches: 6. The CDR3: CASSLAQGAVNYGYTF. DNA of the CDR3: TGTGCCAGCAGCTTGGCTCAGGGGGCCGTCAACTATGGCTACACCTTC.

The gene calls are TRBV5-1 and TRBJ1-1; TRBD1 agrees at 9 bases. V lost 3 bases and J lost 0; bases outside the gene matches: 12. From germline, CDR1 is SGHRS and CDR2 YFSETQ. The CDR3 has 18 residues. CDR3 sequence: CASSYTGTGRIMNTEAFF. CDR3 DNA sequence: TGCGCCAGCAGCTACACCGGGACAGGGAGAATCATGAACACTGAAGCTTTCTTT.

The V gene is TRBV6-2 or TRBV6-3, the J gene TRBJ1-2; TRBD1 agrees at 7 bases. This CDR3 region has 16 residues. Per germline, CDR1 MNHEY and CDR2 SVGEGT. V trimming: 1 base; J trimming: 3 bases; junction bases outside the gene matches: 8. The CDR3 nucleotides read TGTGCCAGCAGTTACTTCTTCCGGGACAGATACTATGGCTACACCTTC. It yields the protein CASSYFFRDRYYGYTF.

The table lists this clone with a count of one. J is TRBJ2-1 and V is TRBV4-1; 13 bases match TRBD2. Losses at the gene ends were 0 bases for V and 3 bases for J; bases not matched to a gene: 8. The germline CDR1 and CDR2 sequences are MGHRA and YSYEKL. There are 19 residues in the CDR3. The CDR3 is CASSQDPGLAGEIYNEQFF. DNA for the CDR3: TGCGCCAGCAGCCAAGACCCCGGACTAGCGGGGGAAATCTACAATGAGCAGTTCTTC.

This sequence joins TRBV6-2 or TRBV6-3 and TRBJ1-6; the D gene is possibly TRBD1 (6 bases). From germline, CDR1 is MNHEY and CDR2 SVGEGT. V lost 5 bases to trimming and J lost 9 bases, with 20 bases between them. The CDR3 sequence is 16 residues long. The DNA for the CDR3 is TGTGCCAGCAGTGCCCCGGGACAAGCGAAAGGTTCACCCCTCCACTTT. It is translated as CASSAPGQAKGSPLHF.

The chain employs TRBV6-5 and TRBJ2-1; 7 bases map to TRBD2. Germline V gives CDR1 MNHEY, CDR2 SVGAGI. This CDR3 contains 13 residues. V was pared by 7 bases and J by 5 bases, with 5 bases of the junction left unmatched. CDR3 nucleotides: TGTGCCAGCAAAGCGGGACCCAACAATGAGCAGTTCTTC. This encodes CASKAGPNNEQFF.

The chain carries TRBV5-1 and TRBJ1-6; 7 nucleotides align to TRBD1. This CDR3 comprises 16 residues. Germline V lookup: CDR1 SGHRS, CDR2 YFSETQ. The junction had 9 bases not matched to a gene; V was cut back by 1 base and J by 8 bases. The CDR3 nucleotides are TGCGCCAGCAGCTTGACGAACAGGGGCGGGTATTCACCCCTCCACTTT. Translated: CASSLTNRGGYSPLHF.

The gene calls are TRBV5-1 and TRBJ2-1, with 10 bases identical to TRBD1. Germline V lookup: CDR1 SGHRS, CDR2 YFSETQ. The V gene end was trimmed by 4 bases and the J gene end by 6 bases; junction bases not matched to a gene: 7. The CDR3 is 15 residues long. The CDR3 DNA sequence: TGCGCCAGCAGCCCACGGGACAGGGGTGGCAATGAGCAGTTCTTC. Amino acid sequence: CASSPRDRGGNEQFF. The variable domain in full, completed from reference TRBV5-1 and TRBJ2-1, reads KAGVTQTPRYLIKTRGQQVTLSCSPISGHRSVSWYQQTPGQGLQFLFEYFSETQRNKGNFPGRFSGRQFSNSRSEMNVSTLELGDSALYLCASSPRDRGGNEQFFGPGTRLTVL.

The chain carries TRBV9 and TRBJ1-2, with D tentatively TRBD1 (5 bases). Germline-derived CDR1 and CDR2 are SGDLS and YYNGEE. This CDR3 region has 15 residues. Deletions cut 0 bases from V and 0 bases from J, with 9 bases between. DNA of the CDR3: TGTGCCAGCAGCGTAGATGGGGCACCTAACTATGGCTACACCTTC. Translating gives CASSVDGAPNYGYTF.

A single count supports this clone. This CDR3 reads CASSSPSGLQETQYF. In DNA, the CDR3 is TGTGCCAGCAGTAGTCCGTCAGGCCTCCAAGAGACCCAGTACTTC. The chain joins TRBV25-1 to TRBJ2-5; no definite D call. Deletions cut 5 bases from V and 1 base from J, with 14 bases between. The germline gives CDR1 MGHDK, CDR2 SYGVNS. This CDR3 comprises 15 residues. The whole variable domain, filled in from reference TRBV25-1 and TRBJ2-5, reads EADIYQTPRYLVIGTGKKITLECSQTMGHDKMYWYQQDPGMELHLIHYSYGVNSTEKGDLSSESTVSRIRTEHFPLTLESARPSHTSQYLCASSSPSGLQETQYFGPGTRLLVL.

The V gene is TRBV9, the J gene TRBJ2-1, with 7 bases identical to TRBD2. The germline CDR1 and CDR2 sequences are SGDLS and YYNGEE. This CDR3 contains 15 residues. Trimming removed 0 bases from V and 7 bases from J; junction bases left unmatched: 7. The CDR3, as DNA: TGTGCCAGCAGCGTAGTTGGGAGGGGTTCTAATGAGCAGTTCTTC. Amino acid sequence: CASSVVGRGSNEQFF.

This clone was found once. The chain joins TRBV6-1 to TRBJ1-5; TRBD1 matches 10 bases. Germline-derived CDR1 and CDR2 are MNHNS and SASEGT. V was pared by 2 bases and J by 5 bases, with 3 bases of the junction left unmatched. The CDR3 runs 15 residues. The CDR3 bases are TGTGCCAGCAGTGAAAGGGACAGGGGCTATCAGCCCCAGCATTTT. Its protein is CASSERDRGYQPQHF.